The following is a T cell receptor (beta chain) sequence with its context. Its antigen remains unidentified. The observed sequence ends 3 residues before the CDR3 terminus, with the missing tail filled in from the germline J gene. This entry comes from a study of T cell clonality in common variable immunodeficiency. The study, taken as a whole, reports: In common variable immunodeficiency, TCR beta chains reportedly carried fewer deletions and N-nucleotide insertions.

Measured with immunoSEQ multiplex PCR; TCRdb has only the in-frame clones, and not every one. With 15,000 to 17,000 clones in the sample, the ten largest clones hold roughly 4.9%. Looked up from germline, CDR1 is GTSNPN and CDR2 is SVGIG (reference sequence). The CDR3 extends over 13 amino acids. After removal of 3 bases from V and 4 bases from J, the junction contained 2 bases not matched to a gene. The V call is TRBV30, the J call TRBJ1-1; 10 bases fit TRBD1. Specimen: peripheral blood mononuclear cells. The receptor was isolated from a human donor with common variable immunodeficiency. CDR3 in amino acids: CAWSGTGVTEAFF. Partial CDR3 DNA: TGTGCCTGGAGCGGGACAGGGGTCACTGAA.